The present TCR beta chain was sequenced within a study of T cell responses to AZD1222 COVID-19 vaccine (dated by TCRdb to the early 2020s). For the study in its entirety: Because spike-specific TCR depth and breadth did not differ between the two schedules, AZD1222 recipients who got a second dose at roughly 4 weeks were pooled with those who got a second dose at roughly 12 weeks. TCR sequencing was performed for about 250 trial participants, of whom 200 to 210 were given two doses of AZD1222 and some 25 were given two doses of MenACWY control vaccine. Trial participants were enrolled by age into 18-55, 56-69 and 70-plus year subgroups, with around 140, 26 and 57 TCR-sequenced participants respectively. The paper as a whole reports these results and caveats: Participants were mostly white British and included more females than males, and it was suggested by the authors that clonal diversity may have been underestimated. No day 14 peak-response samples were available, so repertoires were characterized only after the peak T cell response. Conclusions about previously exposed vaccinees are limited, since just five or six AZD1222 recipients were seropositive for SARS-CoV-2 at baseline. Vaccine-associated CD4 TCRs spanned the whole spike protein, with dominant responses in regions 160-218 and 743-854. A significant rise in spike-specific TCR breadth and depth was observed after two AZD1222 doses relative to day 0 and relative to MenACWY recipients. In the small 56-69-year group, the increase in depth fell short of significance, most likely because of low power. Reportedly, almost half of the unique spike-specific TCRs recognized epitopes lying outside the regions that are mutated in the B.1.351 and B.1.1.7 variants.

The CDR3 regions of human TCRbeta chains were analyzed by immunosequencing. The authors' pipeline ran thus. TCRs in the repertoires were compared against a reference library of SARS-CoV-2-specific TCRs that had been generated with the MIRA antigen-specificity platform. Breadth was defined as the fraction of unique TCRs that were SARS-CoV-2-associated, and depth was defined as the fraction of total T cells that were SARS-CoV-2-associated. Using the MIRA data, each spike-specific TCR was assigned both to the spike region to which the TCR was reactive and to a CD4 or CD8 class. Log10-transformed breadth and depth values were compared by one-way ANOVA with Sidak's multiple comparisons tests. TCRdb took over this immuneACCESS table, retaining in-frame rearrangements with V and J assigned. Such tables are incomplete; in checked studies, under half of the missing clones stem from an unresolved V gene, and the remainder is unexplained. That table gives V, J and clone size, and the DNA gave D and trimming. The sample table contains around 140,000 clones; only one count was recorded for approximately 93% of them. Approximately 5.4% of the sample is held by the ten biggest clonotypes.

At the junction V is shortened by 0 bases and J by 4 bases, with 4 bases in between. The germline V gene (reference sequence) specifies SGHKS as CDR1 and YYEKEE as CDR2. Including cysteine and phenylalanine, the CDR3 has 12 amino acids. Left in the record is the CDR3 DNA by itself, 36 bases read in frame from the first base. A note on this clone: The antigen it recognizes is unknown. Nothing much larger sits one base from this clone, and base qualities are not available.

Reading the label with the study, this specimen's time point is: baseline before first vaccination. Vaccinee samples were obtained from the UK trials COV001 and COV002, which included a single-blind randomized controlled phase 2/3 trial of AZD1222 (ChAdOx1 nCoV-19) in healthy adults. For TCRbeta chain sequencing, PBMC samples were collected from trial participants at day 0 and at day 28 after the second dose. The starting material was peripheral blood, obtained on day 0 of AZD1222 vaccination. The source of this sequence is an adult in good health. The sequence joins TRBV5-5 to TRBJ1-1; the D gene cannot be named for sure. The nucleotides read TGTGCCAGCAGCTTGGAGTCCACTGAAGCTTTCTTT. Its protein is CASSLESTEAFF.